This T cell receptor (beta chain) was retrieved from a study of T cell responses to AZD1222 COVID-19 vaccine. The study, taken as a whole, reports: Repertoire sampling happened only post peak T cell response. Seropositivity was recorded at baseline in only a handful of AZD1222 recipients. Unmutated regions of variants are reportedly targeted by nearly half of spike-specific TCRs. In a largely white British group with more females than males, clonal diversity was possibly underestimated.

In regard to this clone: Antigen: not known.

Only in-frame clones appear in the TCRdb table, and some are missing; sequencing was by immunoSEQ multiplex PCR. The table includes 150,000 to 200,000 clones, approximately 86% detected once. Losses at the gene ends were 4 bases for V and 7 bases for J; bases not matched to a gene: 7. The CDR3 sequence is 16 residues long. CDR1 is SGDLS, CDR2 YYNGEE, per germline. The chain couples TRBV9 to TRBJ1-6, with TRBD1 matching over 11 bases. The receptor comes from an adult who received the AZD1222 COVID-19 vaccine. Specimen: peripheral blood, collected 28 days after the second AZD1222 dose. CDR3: CASSPRTGGANSPLHF. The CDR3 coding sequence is TGTGCCAGCAGCCCCAGGACAGGGGGCGCAAATTCACCCCTCCACTTT. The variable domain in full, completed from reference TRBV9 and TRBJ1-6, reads DSGVTQTPKHLITATGQRVTLRCSPRSGDLSVYWYQQSLDQGLQFLIQYYNGEERAKGNILERFSAQQFPDLHSELNLSSLELGDSALYFCASSPRTGGANSPLHFGNGTRLTVT.